The clone carrying this T cell receptor (beta chain) was detected a few times. Its antigen is as yet unknown. For TCR beta, libraries came from iRepertoire HTBI primers and Arm-PCR of CDR3 regions. As handled by the study authors: Identification of gene segments yielded 60 or so TRBV and 12 to 15 TRBJ across samples. TCRdb used MiXCR to reprocess the multiplex PCR reads, holding one entry per CDR3 protein. TCRdb, rather than the study authors, made the V and J calls. Of 620,000 or so distinct CDR3 sequences in the sample, roughly 16% are singletons; the top ten hold 15% to 20%. This record comes from a study of regulatory T cells in long-lasting Graves disease. The time point is: newly diagnosed GD, antithyroid drugs for less than 3 months. PBMCs were the source of the RNA used for TCR sequencing. The guidelines of the American Thyroid Association were the basis for diagnosing Graves' disease. Overall study results and limits: Less diverse TCR repertoires were seen in persistent Graves' patients than in newly diagnosed ones. Persistent disease preferred TRBV28, TRBJ1-2 and TRBJ2-5.

The CDR3 loop spans 17 amino acids. The germline V gene encodes CDR1 MNHNS and CDR2 SASEGT. These same data were also listed under a study on T cells in Graves' hyperthyroidism and ophthalmopathy.

This clonotype originated in a young woman with Graves disease. The chain uses TRBV6-1 and TRBJ2-1; 9 bases align to TRBD2. Gene TRBJ2-7 matches the end of the DNA better, so the J call may be wrong. This material consisted of peripheral blood mononuclear cells (PBMCs), taken at new diagnosis, from a patient treated with antithyroid drugs. The CDR3 region is CASSELLAGLLGDEQYF. DNA for the CDR3: TGTGCCAGCAGTGAACTACTAGCGGGCTTGTTAGGCGATGAGCAGTACTTC.